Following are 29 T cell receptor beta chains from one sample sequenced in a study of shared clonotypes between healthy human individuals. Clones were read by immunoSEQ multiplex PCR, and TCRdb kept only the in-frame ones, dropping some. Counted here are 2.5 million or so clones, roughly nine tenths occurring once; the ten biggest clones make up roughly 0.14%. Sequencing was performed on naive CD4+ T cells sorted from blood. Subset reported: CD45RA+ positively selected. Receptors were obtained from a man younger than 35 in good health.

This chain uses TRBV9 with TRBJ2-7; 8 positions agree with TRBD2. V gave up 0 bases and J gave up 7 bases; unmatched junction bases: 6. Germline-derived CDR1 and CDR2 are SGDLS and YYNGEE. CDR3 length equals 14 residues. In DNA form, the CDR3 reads TGTGCCAGCAGCGTAGTGCCCGGGAGGGCGGAGCAGTACTTC. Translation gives CASSVVPGRAEQYF. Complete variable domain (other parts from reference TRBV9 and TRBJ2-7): DSGVTQTPKHLITATGQRVTLRCSPRSGDLSVYWYQQSLDQGLQFLIQYYNGEERAKGNILERFSAQQFPDLHSELNLSSLELGDSALYFCASSVVPGRAEQYFGPGTRLTVT.

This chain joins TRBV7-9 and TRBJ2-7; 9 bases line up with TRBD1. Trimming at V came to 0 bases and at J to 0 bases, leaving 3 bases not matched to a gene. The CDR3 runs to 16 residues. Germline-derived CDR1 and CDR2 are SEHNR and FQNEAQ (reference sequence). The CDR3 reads CASSLAGTGSSYEQYF. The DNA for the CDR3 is TGTGCCAGCAGCTTAGCTGGGACAGGGAGCTCCTACGAGCAGTACTTC.

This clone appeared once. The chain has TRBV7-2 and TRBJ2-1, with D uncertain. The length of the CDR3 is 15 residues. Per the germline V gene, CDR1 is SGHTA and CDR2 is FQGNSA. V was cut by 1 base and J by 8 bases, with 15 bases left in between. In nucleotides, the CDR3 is TGTGCCAGCAGCTTAGTTGCTATTTTCGCAGATGAGCAGTTCTTC. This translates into CASSLVAIFADEQFF. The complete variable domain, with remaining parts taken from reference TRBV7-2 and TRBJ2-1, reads GAGVSQSPSNKVTEKGKDVELRCDPISGHTALYWYRQSLGQGLEFLIYFQGNSAPDKSGLPSDRFSAERTGGSVSTLTIQRTQQEDSAVYLCASSLVAIFADEQFFGPGTRLTVL.

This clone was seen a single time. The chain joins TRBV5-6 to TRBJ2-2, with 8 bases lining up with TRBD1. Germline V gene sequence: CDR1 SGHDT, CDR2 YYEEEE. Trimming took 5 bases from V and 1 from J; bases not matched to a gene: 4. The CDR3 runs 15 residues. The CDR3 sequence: CASRNRGWNTGELFF. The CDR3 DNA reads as TGTGCCAGCAGAAACAGGGGGTGGAACACCGGGGAGCTGTTTTTT.

The CDR3 nucleotides are TGTGCCTGGAGTGAATCTAACCTGGGAACCAACGTCCTGACTTTC. It translates to CAWSESNLGTNVLTF. The chain recombines TRBV30 with TRBJ2-6, with D unclear. CDR1 is GTSNPN and CDR2 is SVGIG in the germline V gene (reference sequence). CDR3 length equals 15 residues. The V end lost 1 base, the J end lost 8 bases, and 15 bases lay between the germline ends.

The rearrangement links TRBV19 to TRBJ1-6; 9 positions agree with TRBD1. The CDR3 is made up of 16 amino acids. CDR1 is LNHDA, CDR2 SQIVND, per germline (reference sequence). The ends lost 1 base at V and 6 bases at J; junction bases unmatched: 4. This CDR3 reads CASSIVPTGGNSPLHF. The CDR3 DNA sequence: TGTGCCAGTAGTATAGTCCCGACAGGGGGTAATTCACCCCTCCACTTT.

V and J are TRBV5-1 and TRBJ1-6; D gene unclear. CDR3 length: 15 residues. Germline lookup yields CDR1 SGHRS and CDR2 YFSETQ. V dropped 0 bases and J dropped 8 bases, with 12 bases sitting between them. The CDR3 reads CASSLVGPLDSPLHF. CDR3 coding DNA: TGCGCCAGCAGCTTGGTAGGGCCCTTAGATTCACCCCTCCACTTT.

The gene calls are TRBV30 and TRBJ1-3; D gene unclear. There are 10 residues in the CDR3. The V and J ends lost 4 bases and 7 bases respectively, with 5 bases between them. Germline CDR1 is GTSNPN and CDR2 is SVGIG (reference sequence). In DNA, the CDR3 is TGTGCCTGGACTAAGAACACCATATATTTT. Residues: CAWTKNTIYF.

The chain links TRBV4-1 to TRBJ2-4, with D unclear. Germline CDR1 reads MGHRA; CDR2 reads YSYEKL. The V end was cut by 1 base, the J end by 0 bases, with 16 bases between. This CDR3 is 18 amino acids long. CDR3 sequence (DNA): TGCGCCAGCAGCCAAGGGATAGAAAGGGTCCTAGCCAAAAACATTCAGTACTTC. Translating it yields CASSQGIERVLAKNIQYF.

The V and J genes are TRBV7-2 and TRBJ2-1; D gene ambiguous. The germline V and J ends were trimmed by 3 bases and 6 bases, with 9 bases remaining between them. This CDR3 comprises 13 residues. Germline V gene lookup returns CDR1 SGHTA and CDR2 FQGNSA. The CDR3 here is CASSLDLSNEQFF. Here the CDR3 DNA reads TGTGCCAGCAGCTTGGACCTGAGCAATGAGCAGTTCTTC.

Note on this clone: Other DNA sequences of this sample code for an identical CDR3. In DNA, the CDR3 is TGTGCCAGCAGCTTAGCCGGGACAAACTACGAGCAGTACTTC. Encoded protein: CASSLAGTNYEQYF. The rearrangement links TRBV7-2 to TRBJ2-7, with D possibly being TRBD1 (6 bases). The ends were cut back, 0 bases at V and 3 bases at J, with 9 bases in the middle. This CDR3 spans 14 amino acids. Germline V lookup: CDR1 SGHTA, CDR2 FQGNSA.

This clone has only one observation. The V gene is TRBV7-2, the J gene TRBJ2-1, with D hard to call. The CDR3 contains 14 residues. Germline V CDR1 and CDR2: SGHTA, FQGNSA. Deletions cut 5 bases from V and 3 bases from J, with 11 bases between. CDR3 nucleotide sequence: TGTGCCAGCAGCCCCCCCCCTCTCTACAATGAGCAGTTCTTC. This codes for CASSPPPLYNEQFF.

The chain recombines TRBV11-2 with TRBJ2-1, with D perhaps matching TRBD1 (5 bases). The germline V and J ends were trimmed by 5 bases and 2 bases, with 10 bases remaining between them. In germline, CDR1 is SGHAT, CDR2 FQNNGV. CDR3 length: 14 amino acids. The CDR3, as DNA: TGTGCCAGCAGCCCAACAGGAGCCTACAATGAGCAGTTCTTC. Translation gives CASSPTGAYNEQFF.

In DNA form, the CDR3 reads TGTGCCAGTAGTACGGGACAAGCGCTTGGAGAGGACACTGAAGCTTTCTTT. Its translation is CASSTGQALGEDTEAFF. The chain links TRBV19 to TRBJ1-1; possible D gene TRBD1, 6 bases. The CDR3 has 17 amino acids. Germline-derived CDR1 and CDR2 are LNHDA and SQIVND (reference sequence). The ends were cut back, 4 bases at V and 3 bases at J, with 21 bases in the middle.

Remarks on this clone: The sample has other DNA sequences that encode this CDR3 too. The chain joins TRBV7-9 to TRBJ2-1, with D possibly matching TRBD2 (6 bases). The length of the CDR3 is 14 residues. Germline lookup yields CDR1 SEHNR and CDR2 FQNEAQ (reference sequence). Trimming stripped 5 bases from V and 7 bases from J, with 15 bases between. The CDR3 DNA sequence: TGTGCCAGCAGCCTCCCGCTAGCGTCAAATGAGCAGTTCTTC. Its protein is CASSLPLASNEQFF.

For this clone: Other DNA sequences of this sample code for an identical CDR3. The CDR3 DNA reads TGTGCCAGCAGTTTGACAGGGAAAAACATTCAGTACTTC. Protein: CASSLTGKNIQYF. The chain joins TRBV28 to TRBJ2-4, with 7 bases lining up with TRBD1. The CDR3 is made up of 13 amino acids. J gave up 4 bases and V 3 bases, and 0 bases lay outside the gene matches. Germline lookup yields CDR1 MDHEN and CDR2 SYDVKM.

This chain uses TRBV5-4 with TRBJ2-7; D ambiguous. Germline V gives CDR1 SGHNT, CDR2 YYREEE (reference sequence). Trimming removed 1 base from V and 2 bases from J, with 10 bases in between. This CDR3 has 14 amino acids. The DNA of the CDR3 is TGTGCCAGCAGCTTGCCACAGCGACCCTACGAGCAGTACTTC. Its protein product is CASSLPQRPYEQYF. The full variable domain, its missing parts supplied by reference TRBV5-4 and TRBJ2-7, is ETGVTQSPTHLIKTRGQQVTLRCSSQSGHNTVSWYQQALGQGPQFIFQYYREEENGRGNFPPRFSGLQFPNYSSELNVNALELDDSALYLCASSLPQRPYEQYFGPGTRLTVT.

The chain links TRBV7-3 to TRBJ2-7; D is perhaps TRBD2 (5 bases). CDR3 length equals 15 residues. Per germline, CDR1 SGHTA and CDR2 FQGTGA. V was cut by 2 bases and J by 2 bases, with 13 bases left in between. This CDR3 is CASSLGELGAYEQYF. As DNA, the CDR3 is TGTGCCAGCAGCTTAGGGGAGCTAGGTGCCTACGAGCAGTACTTC.

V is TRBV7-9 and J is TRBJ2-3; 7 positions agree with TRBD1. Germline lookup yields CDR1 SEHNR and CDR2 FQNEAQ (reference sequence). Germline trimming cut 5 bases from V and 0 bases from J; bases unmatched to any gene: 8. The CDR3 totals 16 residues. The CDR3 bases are TGTGCCAGCAGCCCGACAGGGATGGTTAGCACAGATACGCAGTATTTT. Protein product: CASSPTGMVSTDTQYF. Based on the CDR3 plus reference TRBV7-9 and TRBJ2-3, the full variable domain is DTGVSQNPRHKITKRGQNVTFRCDPISEHNRLYWYRQTLGQGPEFLTYFQNEAQLEKSRLLSDRFSAERPKGSFSTLEIQRTEQGDSAMYLCASSPTGMVSTDTQYFGPGTRLTVL.

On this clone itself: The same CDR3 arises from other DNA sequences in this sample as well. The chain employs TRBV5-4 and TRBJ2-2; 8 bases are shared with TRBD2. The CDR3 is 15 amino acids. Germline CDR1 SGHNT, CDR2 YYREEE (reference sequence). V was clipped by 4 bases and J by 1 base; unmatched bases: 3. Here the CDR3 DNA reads TGTGCCAGCAGCCTTAGCGGGGTGAACACCGGGGAGCTGTTTTTT. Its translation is CASSLSGVNTGELFF.

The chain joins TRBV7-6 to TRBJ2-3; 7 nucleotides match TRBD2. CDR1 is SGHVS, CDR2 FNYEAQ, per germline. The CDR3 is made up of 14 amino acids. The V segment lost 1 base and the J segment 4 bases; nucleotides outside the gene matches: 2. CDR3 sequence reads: CASSLGRGADTQYF. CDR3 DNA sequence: TGTGCCAGCAGCTTAGGCCGGGGGGCAGATACGCAGTATTTT.

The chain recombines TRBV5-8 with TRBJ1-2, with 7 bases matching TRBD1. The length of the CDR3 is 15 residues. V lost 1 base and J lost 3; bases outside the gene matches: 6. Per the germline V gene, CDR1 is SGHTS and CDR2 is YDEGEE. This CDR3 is CASSLTDRVDYGYTF. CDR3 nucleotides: TGTGCCAGCAGCTTGACAGACAGGGTTGACTATGGCTACACCTTC.

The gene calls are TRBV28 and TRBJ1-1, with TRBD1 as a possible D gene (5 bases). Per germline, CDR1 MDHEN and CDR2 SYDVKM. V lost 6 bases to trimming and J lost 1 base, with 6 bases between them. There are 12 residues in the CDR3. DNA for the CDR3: TGTGCCAGCAGCGACAGGAACACTGAAGCTTTCTTT. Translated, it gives CASSDRNTEAFF.

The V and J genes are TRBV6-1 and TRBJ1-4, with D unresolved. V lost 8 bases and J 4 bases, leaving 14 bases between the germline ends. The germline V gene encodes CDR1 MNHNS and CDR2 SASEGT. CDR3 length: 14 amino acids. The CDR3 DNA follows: TGTGCCAGCGGGAGTGGTTACTTTAATGAAAAACTGTTTTTT. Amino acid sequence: CASGSGYFNEKLFF.

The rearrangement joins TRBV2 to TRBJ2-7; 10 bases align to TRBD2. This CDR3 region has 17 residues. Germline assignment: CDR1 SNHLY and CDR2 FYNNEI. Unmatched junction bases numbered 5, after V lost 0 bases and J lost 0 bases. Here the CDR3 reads CASSEALLAGSSYEQYF. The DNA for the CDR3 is TGTGCCAGCAGTGAAGCCTTACTAGCGGGGAGCTCCTACGAGCAGTACTTC. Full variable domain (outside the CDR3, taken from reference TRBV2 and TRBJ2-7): EPEVTQTPSHQVTQMGQEVILRCVPISNHLYFYWYRQILGQKVEFLVSFYNNEISEKSEIFDDQFSVERPDGSNFTLKIRSTKLEDSAMYFCASSEALLAGSSYEQYFGPGTRLTVT.

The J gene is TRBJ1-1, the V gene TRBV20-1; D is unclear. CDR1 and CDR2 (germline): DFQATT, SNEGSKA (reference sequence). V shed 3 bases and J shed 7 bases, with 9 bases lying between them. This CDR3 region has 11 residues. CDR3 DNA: TGCAGTGCTAGTCATACGTATGAAGCTTTCTTT. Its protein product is CSASHTYEAFF.

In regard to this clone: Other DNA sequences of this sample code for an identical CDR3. CDR3 in amino acids: CACSGNTIYF. The CDR3 DNA follows: TGTGCCTGTTCTGGAAACACCATATATTTT. The chain links TRBV30 to TRBJ1-3; D is unclear. Germline lookup yields CDR1 GTSNPN and CDR2 SVGIG (reference sequence). V dropped 6 bases and J dropped 1 base, with 1 base sitting between them. CDR3 length equals 10 residues.

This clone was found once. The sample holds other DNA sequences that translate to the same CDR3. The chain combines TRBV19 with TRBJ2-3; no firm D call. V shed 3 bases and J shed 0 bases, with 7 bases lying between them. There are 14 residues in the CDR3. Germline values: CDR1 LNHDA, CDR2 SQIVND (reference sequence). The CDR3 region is CASSISSSTDTQYF. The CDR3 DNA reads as TGTGCCAGTAGTATCTCATCTAGCACAGATACGCAGTATTTT.

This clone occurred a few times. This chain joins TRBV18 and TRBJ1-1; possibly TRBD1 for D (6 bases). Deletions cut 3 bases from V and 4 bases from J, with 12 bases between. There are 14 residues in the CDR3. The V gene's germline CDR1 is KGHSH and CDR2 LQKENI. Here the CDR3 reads CASSPWGPGTEAFF. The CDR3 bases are TGTGCCAGCTCACCGTGGGGGCCCGGCACTGAAGCTTTCTTT.